This T cell receptor beta chain was identified during a study of STAT5B mutations in CD4+ large granular lymphocyte leukemia. Turning to the study itself: The CDR3 'QG' motif was associated with a particular HLA allele among healthy donors.

As originally analysed: Productive clonotypes were detectable down to 2.59 x 10-5 frequency. Data came from immunoSEQ multiplex PCR; TCRdb stores just in-frame clones and leaves some out. That table gives V, J and clone size, and the DNA gave D and trimming. The data hold nearly 30,000 clones, with roughly 80% observed a single time. General study findings and limits: Compared with healthy controls (2/35), patient top clones favored TRBV06 (8/27). No patients shared main leukemic clonotypes, though approximately 26% appeared at low frequency elsewhere.

This clone was detected once. Antigen unknown. The germline gives CDR1 SGHAT, CDR2 FQNNGV. With V trimmed by 5 bases and J by 2 bases, 9 bases remained unmatched. The CDR3 consists of 16 residues. This chain joins TRBV11-2 and TRBJ2-7; 10 nucleotides align to TRBD2. What was sequenced was CD4+ T cells from blood buffy coats. This TCR came from a human donor in good health. The CDR3 nucleotides are TGTGCCAGCAGCCCCAATCCTAGCGGGGGAACCTACGAGCAGTACTTC. Translated: CASSPNPSGGTYEQYF. The variable domain in full, with the rest retrieved from reference TRBV11-2 and TRBJ2-7, is EAGVAQSPRYKIIEKRQSVAFWCNPISGHATLYWYQQILGQGPKLLIQFQNNGVVDDSQLPKDRFSAERLKGVDSTLKIQPAKLEDSAVYLCASSPNPSGGTYEQYFGPGTRLTVT.